A selection of T cell receptor beta chains follows, all from one sample in a study of T cells after yellow fever vaccination. TCRdb ran MiXCR on the 5' RACE reads and lists one entry per CDR3 protein. Of fewer than 450,000 distinct CDR3 sequences listed, about 4% are singletons. The sample was PBMCs, taken 5 days after the yellow fever booster vaccination. The receptors shown here come from a man aged 18-30 years who received the YFV17D yellow fever vaccine. CDR3s include the opening cysteine and the closing phenylalanine or tryptophan.

V gene	J gene	CDR3 protein
TRBV5-1	TRBJ2-6	CASSSWGGGANVLTF
TRBV20-1	TRBJ1-1	CSARHRGRSLTEAFF
TRBV6-5	TRBJ2-5	CASSSWQKETQYF
TRBV14	TRBJ2-5	CASSPLSLETQYF
TRBV3-1	TRBJ2-3	CASSQDGIGGTDTQYF
TRBV10-2	TRBJ1-1	CASSEDVGQGNTEAFF
TRBV9	TRBJ2-3	CASSEGGGGTDTQYF
TRBV5-1	TRBJ2-1	CASRLGIVRDEQFF
TRBV27	TRBJ2-1	CASSFLGGRVNEQFF
TRBV6-2/TRBV6-3	TRBJ1-1	CASSSAAGVVTEAFF
TRBV5-5	TRBJ1-2	CASTPALDGYTF
TRBV6-4	TRBJ2-1	CASSRTEGRGEQFF
TRBV7-6	TRBJ1-1	CASSLDGTNTEAFF
TRBV27	TRBJ2-3	CASTPRARGTDTQYF
TRBV7-8	TRBJ2-1	CASSLSAGAWAPNEQFF
TRBV5-1	TRBJ2-3	CASSLEQTSTDTQYF
TRBV10-3	TRBJ2-6	CASLNPGANVLTF
TRBV5-1	TRBJ2-5	CASSFIPLGFQETQYF
TRBV12-3/TRBV12-4	TRBJ2-3	CASTSGGMGTDTQYF
TRBV4-1	TRBJ2-2	CASSQDWRANTGELFF